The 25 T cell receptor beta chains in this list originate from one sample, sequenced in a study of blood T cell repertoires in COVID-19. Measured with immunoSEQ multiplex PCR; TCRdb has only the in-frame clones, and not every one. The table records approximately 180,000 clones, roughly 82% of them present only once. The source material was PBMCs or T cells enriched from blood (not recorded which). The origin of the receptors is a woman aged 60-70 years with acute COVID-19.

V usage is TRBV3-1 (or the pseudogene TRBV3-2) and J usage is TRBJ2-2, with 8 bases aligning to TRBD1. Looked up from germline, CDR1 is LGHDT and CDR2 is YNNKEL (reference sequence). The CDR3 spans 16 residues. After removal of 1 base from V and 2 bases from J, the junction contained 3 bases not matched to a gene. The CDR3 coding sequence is TGTGCCAGCAGCCAAGTGCAGGGGGCTAACACCGGGGAGCTGTTTTTT. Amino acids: CASSQVQGANTGELFF.

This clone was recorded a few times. CDR3 nucleotides: TGTGCCAGCAGGAGGACAGGGGCAGAGACCCAGTACTTC. Its translation: CASRRTGAETQYF. This chain uses TRBV6-5 with TRBJ2-5; 9 positions match TRBD1. Germline-derived CDR1 and CDR2 are MNHEY and SVGAGI. V shed 6 bases, J shed 4 bases, and the junction held 3 bases outside the gene matches. CDR3 length: 13 residues.

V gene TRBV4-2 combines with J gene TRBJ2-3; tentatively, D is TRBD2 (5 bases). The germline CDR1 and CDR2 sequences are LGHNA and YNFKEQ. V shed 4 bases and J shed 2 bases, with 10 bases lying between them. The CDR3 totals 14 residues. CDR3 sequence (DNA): TGTGCCAGCAGCCGGGCGGGCCACACAGATACGCAGTATTTT. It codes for CASSRAGHTDTQYF.

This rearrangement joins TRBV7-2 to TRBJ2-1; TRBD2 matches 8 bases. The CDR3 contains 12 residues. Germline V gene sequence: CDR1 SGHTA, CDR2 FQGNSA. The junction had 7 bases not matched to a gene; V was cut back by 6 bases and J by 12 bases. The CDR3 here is CASRDMAGGQFF. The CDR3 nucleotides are TGTGCCAGCAGGGATATGGCGGGGGGGCAGTTCTTC.

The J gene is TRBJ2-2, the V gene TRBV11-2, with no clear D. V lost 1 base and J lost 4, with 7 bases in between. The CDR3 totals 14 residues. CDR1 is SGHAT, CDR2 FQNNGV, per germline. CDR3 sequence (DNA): TGTGCCAGCAGCTTAGCAGGTTCCACCGGGGAGCTGTTTTTT. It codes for CASSLAGSTGELFF.

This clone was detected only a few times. The CDR3 loop reads CASSFGRGDTQYF. In DNA, the CDR3 is TGTGCCAGCAGTTTCGGGCGGGGCGATACGCAGTATTTT. The chain uses TRBV12-3 or TRBV12-4 and TRBJ2-3; D might be TRBD2 (6 bases). V dropped 3 bases and J dropped 6 bases, with 10 bases sitting between them. The CDR3 extends over 13 amino acids.

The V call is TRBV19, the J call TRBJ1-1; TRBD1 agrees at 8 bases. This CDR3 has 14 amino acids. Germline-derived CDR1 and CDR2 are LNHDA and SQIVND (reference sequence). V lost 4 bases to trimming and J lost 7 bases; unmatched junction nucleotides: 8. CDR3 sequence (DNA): TGTGCCAGTAGTACAGTACAGGGGGTCGGTGAAGCTTTCTTT. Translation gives CASSTVQGVGEAFF.

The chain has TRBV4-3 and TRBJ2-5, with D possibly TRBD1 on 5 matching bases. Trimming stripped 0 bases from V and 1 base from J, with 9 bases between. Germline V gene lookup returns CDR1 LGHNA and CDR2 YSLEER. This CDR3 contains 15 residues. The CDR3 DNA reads TGCGCCAGCAGCCAAGATGTCAGGGCCCAAGAGACCCAGTACTTC. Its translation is CASSQDVRAQETQYF.

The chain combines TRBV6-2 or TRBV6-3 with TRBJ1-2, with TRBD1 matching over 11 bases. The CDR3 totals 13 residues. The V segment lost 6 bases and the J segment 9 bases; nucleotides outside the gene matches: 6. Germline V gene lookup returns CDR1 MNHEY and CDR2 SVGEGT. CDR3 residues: CASSSGTGGSYTF. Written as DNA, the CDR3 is TGTGCCAGCAGCTCCGGGACAGGGGGTAGCTACACCTTC.

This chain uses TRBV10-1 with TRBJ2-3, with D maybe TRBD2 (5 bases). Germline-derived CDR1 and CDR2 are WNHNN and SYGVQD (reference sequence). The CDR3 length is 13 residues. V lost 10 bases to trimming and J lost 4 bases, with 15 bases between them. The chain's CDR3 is CATSEGGSDTQYF. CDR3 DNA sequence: TGCGCCACCTCCGAGGGTGGATCAGATACGCAGTATTTT.

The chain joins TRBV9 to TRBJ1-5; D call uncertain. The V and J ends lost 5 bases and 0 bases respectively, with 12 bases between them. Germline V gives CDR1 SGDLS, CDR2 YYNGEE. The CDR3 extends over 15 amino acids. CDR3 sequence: CASSRDSDSNQPQHF. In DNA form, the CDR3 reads TGTGCCAGCAGTCGGGATTCCGATAGCAATCAGCCCCAGCATTTT. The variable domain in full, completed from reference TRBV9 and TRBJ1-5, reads DSGVTQTPKHLITATGQRVTLRCSPRSGDLSVYWYQQSLDQGLQFLIQYYNGEERAKGNILERFSAQQFPDLHSELNLSSLELGDSALYFCASSRDSDSNQPQHFGDGTRLSIL.

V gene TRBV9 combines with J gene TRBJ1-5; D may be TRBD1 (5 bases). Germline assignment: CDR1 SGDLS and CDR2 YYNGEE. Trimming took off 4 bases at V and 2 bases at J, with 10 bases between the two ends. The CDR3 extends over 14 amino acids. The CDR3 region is CASSPTGGNQPQHF. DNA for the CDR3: TGTGCCAGCAGCCCCACAGGCGGCAATCAGCCCCAGCATTTT. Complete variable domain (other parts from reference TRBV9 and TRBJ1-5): DSGVTQTPKHLITATGQRVTLRCSPRSGDLSVYWYQQSLDQGLQFLIQYYNGEERAKGNILERFSAQQFPDLHSELNLSSLELGDSALYFCASSPTGGNQPQHFGDGTRLSIL.

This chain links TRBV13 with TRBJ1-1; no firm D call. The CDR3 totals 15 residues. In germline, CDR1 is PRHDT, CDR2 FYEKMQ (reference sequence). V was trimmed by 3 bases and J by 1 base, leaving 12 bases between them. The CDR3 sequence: CASSFRPAGNTEAFF. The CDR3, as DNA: TGTGCCAGCAGCTTCCGCCCGGCGGGGAACACTGAAGCTTTCTTT.

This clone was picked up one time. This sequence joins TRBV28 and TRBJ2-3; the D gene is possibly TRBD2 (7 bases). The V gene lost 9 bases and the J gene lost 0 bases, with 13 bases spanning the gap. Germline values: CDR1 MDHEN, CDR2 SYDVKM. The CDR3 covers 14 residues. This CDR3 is CASLGGVSTDTQYF. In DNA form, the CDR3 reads TGTGCCAGTTTAGGGGGGGTGAGCACAGATACGCAGTATTTT.

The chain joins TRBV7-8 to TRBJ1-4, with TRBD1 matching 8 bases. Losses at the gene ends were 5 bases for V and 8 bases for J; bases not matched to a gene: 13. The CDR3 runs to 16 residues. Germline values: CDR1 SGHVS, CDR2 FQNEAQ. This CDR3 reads CASSHGQGSPPEKLFF. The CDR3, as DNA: TGTGCCAGCAGCCACGGACAGGGATCCCCCCCAGAAAAACTGTTTTTT.

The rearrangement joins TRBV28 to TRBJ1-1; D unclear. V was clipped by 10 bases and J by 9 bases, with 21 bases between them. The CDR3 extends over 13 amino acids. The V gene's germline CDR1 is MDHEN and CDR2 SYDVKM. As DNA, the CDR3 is TGTGCCACCAAGACCGGGATGAGAGACAAAGCTTTCTTT. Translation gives CATKTGMRDKAFF.

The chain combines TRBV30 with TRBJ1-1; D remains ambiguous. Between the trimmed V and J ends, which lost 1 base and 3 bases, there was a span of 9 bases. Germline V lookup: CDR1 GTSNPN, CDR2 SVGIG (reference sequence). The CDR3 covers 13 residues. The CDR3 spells CAWSGVPHTEAFF. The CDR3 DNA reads TGTGCCTGGAGTGGCGTGCCCCACACTGAAGCTTTCTTT. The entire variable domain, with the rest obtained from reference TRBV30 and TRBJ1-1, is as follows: SQTIHQWPATLVQPVGSPLSLECTVEGTSNPNLYWYRQAAGRGLQLLFYSVGIGQISSEVPQNLSASRPQDRQFILSSKKLLLSDSGFYLCAWSGVPHTEAFFGQGTRLTVV.

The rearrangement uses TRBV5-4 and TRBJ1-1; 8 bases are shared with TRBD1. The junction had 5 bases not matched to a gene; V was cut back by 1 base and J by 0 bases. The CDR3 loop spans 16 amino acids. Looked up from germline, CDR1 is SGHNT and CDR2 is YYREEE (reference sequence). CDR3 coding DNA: TGTGCCAGCAGCTTGTCTGGACAGGGAATGAACACTGAAGCTTTCTTT. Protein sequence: CASSLSGQGMNTEAFF.

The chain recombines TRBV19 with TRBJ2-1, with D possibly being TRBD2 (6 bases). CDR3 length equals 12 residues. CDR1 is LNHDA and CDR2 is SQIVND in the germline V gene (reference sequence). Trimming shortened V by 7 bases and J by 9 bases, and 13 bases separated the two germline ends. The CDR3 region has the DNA TGTGCCAGTATGCCGGGAGCGGGTGAGCAGTTCTTC. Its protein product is CASMPGAGEQFF.

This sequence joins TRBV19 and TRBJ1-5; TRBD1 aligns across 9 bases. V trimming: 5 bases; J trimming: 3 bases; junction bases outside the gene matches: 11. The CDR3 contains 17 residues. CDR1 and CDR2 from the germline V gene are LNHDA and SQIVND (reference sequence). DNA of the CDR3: TGTGCCAGTAGTCCGGGGACAGGGTCTGTCTACAATCAGCCCCAGCATTTT. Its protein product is CASSPGTGSVYNQPQHF.

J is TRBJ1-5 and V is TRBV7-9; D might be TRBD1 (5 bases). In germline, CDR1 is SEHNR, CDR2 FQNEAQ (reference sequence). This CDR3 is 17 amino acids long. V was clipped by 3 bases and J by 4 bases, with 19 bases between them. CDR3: CASSFLRGSGGNQPQHF. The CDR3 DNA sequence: TGTGCCAGCAGCTTCCTCCGAGGATCGGGGGGTAATCAGCCCCAGCATTTT.

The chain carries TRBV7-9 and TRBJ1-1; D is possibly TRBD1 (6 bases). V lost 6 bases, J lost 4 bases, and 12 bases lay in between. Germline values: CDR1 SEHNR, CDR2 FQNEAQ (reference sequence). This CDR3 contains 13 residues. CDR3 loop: CASSFTGFTEAFF. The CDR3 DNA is TGTGCCAGCAGTTTTACAGGGTTCACTGAAGCTTTCTTT.

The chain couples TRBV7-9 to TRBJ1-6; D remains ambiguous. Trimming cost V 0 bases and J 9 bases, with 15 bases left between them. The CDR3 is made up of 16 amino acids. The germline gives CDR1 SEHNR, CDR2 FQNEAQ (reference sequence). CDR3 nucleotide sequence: TGTGCCAGCAGCTTAGCGAATGGGGAGACGAGTTCACCCCTCCACTTT. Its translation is CASSLANGETSSPLHF.

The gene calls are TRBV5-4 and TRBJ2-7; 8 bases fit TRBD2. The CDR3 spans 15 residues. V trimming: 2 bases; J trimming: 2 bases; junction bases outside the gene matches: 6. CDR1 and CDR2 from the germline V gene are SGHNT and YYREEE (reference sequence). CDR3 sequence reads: CASSFRAGGAYEQYF. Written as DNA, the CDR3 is TGTGCCAGCAGCTTCAGGGCGGGAGGCGCCTACGAGCAGTACTTC.

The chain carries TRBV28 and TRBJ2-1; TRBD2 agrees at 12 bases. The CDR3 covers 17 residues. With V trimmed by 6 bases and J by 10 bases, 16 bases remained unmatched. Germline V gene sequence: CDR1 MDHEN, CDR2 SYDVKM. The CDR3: CASRPPTASGGAGEQFF. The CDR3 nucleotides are TGTGCCAGCAGACCGCCAACGGCTAGCGGGGGGGCCGGAGAGCAGTTCTTC.